Below, one T cell receptor (beta chain) is given with its context. The sample is drawn from a study of blood T cell repertoires in COVID-19. As for the study in general: T cells, B-cell-depleted T cells, or PBMCs provided the cDNA or gDNA that served as material.

Study members were between roughly 18 and 89 years old and lived in 20 to 25 US regions. A PCR-confirmed or clinician-diagnosed COVID-19 case had contacted exposed participants within 2 weeks of entry. Trimming removed 6 bases at V and 3 bases at J, with 18 bases between. This CDR3 contains 15 residues. CDR1 is MDHEN, CDR2 SYDVKM, per germline. As handled by the study authors: Amplification of reference gene primers provided the estimated nucleated cell counts. Here immunoSEQ multiplex PCR was the method, and the copy in TCRdb shows in-frame clones only, minus some. The D gene and trimming were derived from the DNA, and the V and J assignments and clone size from that table. This sample has a few hundred thousand clones, with roughly 89% found just once.

Sequencing was performed on PBMCs or T cells enriched from blood (not recorded which). The chain couples TRBV28 to TRBJ2-7, with D perhaps TRBD1 (6 bases). This TCR derives from a woman aged 45-59 years who had been exposed to COVID-19. The CDR3 sequence: CASSPLMGAYYEQYF. DNA for the CDR3: TGTGCCAGCAGCCCTCTTATGGGGGCTTACTACGAGCAGTACTTC.